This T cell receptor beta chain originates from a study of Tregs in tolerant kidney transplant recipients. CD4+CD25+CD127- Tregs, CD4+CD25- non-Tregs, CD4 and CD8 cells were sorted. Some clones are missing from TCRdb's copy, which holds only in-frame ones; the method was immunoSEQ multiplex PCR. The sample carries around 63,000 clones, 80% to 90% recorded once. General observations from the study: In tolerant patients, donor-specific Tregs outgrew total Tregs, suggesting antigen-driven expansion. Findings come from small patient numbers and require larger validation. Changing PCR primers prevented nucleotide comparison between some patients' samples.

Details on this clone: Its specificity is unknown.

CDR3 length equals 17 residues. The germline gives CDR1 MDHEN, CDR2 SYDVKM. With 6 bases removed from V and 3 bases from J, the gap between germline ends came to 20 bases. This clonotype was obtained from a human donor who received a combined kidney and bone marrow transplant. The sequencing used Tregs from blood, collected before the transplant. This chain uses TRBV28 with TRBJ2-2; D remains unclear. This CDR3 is CASRPTSDRQDTGELFF. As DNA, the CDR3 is TGTGCCAGCAGACCGACCTCGGACCGCCAGGACACCGGGGAGCTGTTTTTT.